This T cell receptor (beta chain) originates from a study of brain T cells in children with intractable seizures. Sequencing used immunoSEQ multiplex PCR; TCRdb keeps in-frame clones, though not all of them. The table shows about 80,000 clones, with 91% occurring only once. Patients received at least one anti-epileptic drug before surgery. The ends lost 10 bases at V and 12 bases at J; junction bases unmatched: 11. The germline V gene has CDR1 ENHRY and CDR2 SYGVKD. The CDR3 runs to 13 residues. The clonotype comes from a girl aged 2 to 9 with Rasmussen encephalitis and intractable seizures. The specimen comprised peripheral blood, sampled at surgery. This chain connects TRBV10-3 to TRBJ2-4, with 11 bases identical to TRBD2. CDR3 protein: CATGLAGGRGQYF. The CDR3, as DNA: TGTGCCACCGGACTAGCGGGCGGGAGGGGTCAGTACTTC.